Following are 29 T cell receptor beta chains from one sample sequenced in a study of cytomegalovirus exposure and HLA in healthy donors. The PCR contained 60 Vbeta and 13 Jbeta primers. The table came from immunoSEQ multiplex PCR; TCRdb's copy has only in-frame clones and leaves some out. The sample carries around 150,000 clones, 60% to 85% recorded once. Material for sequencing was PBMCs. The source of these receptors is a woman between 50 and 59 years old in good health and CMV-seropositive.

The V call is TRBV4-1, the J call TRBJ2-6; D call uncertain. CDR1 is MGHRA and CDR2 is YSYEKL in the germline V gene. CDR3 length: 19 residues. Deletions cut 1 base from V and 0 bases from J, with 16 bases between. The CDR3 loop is CASSQGSYNRYSGANVLTF. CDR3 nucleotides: TGCGCCAGCAGCCAAGGGTCATACAACAGATACTCTGGGGCCAACGTCCTGACTTTC.

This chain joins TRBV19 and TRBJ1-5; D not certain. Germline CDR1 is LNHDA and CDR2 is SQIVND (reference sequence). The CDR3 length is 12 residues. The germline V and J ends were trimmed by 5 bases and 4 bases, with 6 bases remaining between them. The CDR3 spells CASSLLNQPQHF. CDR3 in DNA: TGTGCCAGTAGTCTCCTAAATCAGCCCCAGCATTTT.

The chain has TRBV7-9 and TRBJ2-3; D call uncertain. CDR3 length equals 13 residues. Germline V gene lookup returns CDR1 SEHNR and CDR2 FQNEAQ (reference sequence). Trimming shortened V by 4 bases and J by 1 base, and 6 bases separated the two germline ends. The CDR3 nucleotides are TGTGCCAGCAGCTCGTCAGGCACAGATACGCAGTATTTT. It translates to CASSSSGTDTQYF.

The CDR3 DNA sequence: TGTGCCAGCAGTGCTTCAGGTGTCGGCACAGATACGCAGTATTTT. Encoded protein: CASSASGVGTDTQYF. The rearrangement joins TRBV6-6 to TRBJ2-3; D is unclear. The germline CDR1 and CDR2 sequences are MNHNY and SVGAGI (reference sequence). The length of the CDR3 is 15 residues. V lost 5 bases and J 1 base, leaving 13 bases between the germline ends.

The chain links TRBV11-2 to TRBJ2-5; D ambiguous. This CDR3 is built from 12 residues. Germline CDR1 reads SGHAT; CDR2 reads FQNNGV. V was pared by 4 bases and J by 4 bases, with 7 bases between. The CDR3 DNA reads TGTGCCAGCAGCTCTCTTTCAGAGACCCAGTACTTC. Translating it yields CASSSLSETQYF.

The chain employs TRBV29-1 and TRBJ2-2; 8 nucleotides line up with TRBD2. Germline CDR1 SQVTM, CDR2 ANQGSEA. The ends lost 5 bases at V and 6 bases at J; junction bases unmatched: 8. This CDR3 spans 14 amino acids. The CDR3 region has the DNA TGCAGCGTTAGCGGGGGCCTCGTATCCGGGGAGCTGTTTTTT. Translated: CSVSGGLVSGELFF.

The CDR3 DNA reads as TGTGCCAGCAGCAACTTGCCGGGTCCTTACTCCTACGAGCAGTACTTC. It translates to CASSNLPGPYSYEQYF. This chain uses TRBV21-1 with TRBJ2-7; the table gives TRBD2 as D, unverified against the DNA. TRBV21-1 is listed as a pseudogene. CDR3 length: 16 residues.

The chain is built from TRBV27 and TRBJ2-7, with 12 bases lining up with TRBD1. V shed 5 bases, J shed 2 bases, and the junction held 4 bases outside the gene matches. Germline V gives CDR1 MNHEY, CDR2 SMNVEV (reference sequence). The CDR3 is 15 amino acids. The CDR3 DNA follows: TGTGCCAGCAGTGCCGGGACAGGGGGCCCCTACGAGCAGTACTTC. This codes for CASSAGTGGPYEQYF.

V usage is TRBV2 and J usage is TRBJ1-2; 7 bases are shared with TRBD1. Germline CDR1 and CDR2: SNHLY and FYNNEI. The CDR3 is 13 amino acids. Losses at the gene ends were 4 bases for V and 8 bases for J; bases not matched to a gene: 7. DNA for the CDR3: TGTGCCAGCAGTGTGGAGACAGGGAGCGGCTACACCTTC. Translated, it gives CASSVETGSGYTF.

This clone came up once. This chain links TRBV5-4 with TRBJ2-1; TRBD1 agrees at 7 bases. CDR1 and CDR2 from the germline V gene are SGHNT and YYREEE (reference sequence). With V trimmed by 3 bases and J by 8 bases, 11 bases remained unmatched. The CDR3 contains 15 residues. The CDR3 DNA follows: TGTGCCAGCAGCTCGTTGACAGGGAGTAGGGATGAGCAGTTCTTC. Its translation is CASSSLTGSRDEQFF.

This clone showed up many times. Written as DNA, the CDR3 is TGCGCCAGCAGATCGGGACAGCCAAACACTGAAGCTTTCTTT. Protein product: CASRSGQPNTEAFF. The chain uses TRBV4-1 and TRBJ1-1, with 7 bases matching TRBD1. Germline V CDR1 and CDR2: MGHRA, YSYEKL. The CDR3 extends over 14 amino acids. The trim removed 6 bases at V and 2 bases at J, leaving 6 bases unmatched.

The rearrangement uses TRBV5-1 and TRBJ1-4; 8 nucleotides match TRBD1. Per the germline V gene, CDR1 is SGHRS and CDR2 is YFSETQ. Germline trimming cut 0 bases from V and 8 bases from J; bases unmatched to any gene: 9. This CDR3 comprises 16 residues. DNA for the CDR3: TGCGCCAGCAGCTTGGGAAGGGACAGGCGAGCAGAAAAACTGTTTTTT. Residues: CASSLGRDRRAEKLFF.

CDR3 coding DNA: TGTGCCAGCAGCCCCTCATCCCGGGATGCAGGGGGCGGCTACACCTTC. It codes for CASSPSSRDAGGGYTF. The chain couples TRBV5-4 to TRBJ1-2; TRBD1 agrees at 8 bases. V lost 4 bases and J lost 8; bases outside the gene matches: 16. Germline V gives CDR1 SGHNT, CDR2 YYREEE (reference sequence). The CDR3 is made up of 16 amino acids. Using reference TRBV5-4 and TRBJ1-2 for the parts outside the CDR3, the full variable domain is ETGVTQSPTHLIKTRGQQVTLRCSSQSGHNTVSWYQQALGQGPQFIFQYYREEENGRGNFPPRFSGLQFPNYSSELNVNALELDDSALYLCASSPSSRDAGGGYTFGSGTRLTVV.

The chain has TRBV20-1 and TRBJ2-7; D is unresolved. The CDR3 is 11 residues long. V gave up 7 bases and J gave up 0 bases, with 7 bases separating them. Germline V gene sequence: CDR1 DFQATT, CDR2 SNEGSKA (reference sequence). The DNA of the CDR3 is TGCAGTGTCCCCAGCTCCTACGAGCAGTACTTC. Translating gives CSVPSSYEQYF.

The DNA for the CDR3 is TGTGCCAGCAGCTTGTTCCCTAAGCGGGGCCGGGATGAGCAGTTCTTC. Protein product: CASSLFPKRGRDEQFF. The V call is TRBV11-3, the J call TRBJ2-1, with TRBD2 identical over 7 bases. CDR1 and CDR2 (germline): SGHNT, YENEEA. The CDR3 totals 16 residues. Unmatched junction bases numbered 13, after V lost 3 bases and J lost 8 bases.

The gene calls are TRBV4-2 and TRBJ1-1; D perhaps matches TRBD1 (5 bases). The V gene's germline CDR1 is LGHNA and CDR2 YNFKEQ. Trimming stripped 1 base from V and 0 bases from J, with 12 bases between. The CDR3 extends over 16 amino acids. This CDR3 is CASSQARGVLNTEAFF. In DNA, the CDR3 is TGTGCCAGCAGCCAAGCCCGGGGGGTGTTGAACACTGAAGCTTTCTTT.

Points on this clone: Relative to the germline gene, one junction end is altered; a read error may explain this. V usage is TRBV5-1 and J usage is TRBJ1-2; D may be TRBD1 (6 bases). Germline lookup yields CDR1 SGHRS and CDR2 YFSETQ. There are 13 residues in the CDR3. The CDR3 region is CASSSTGPSGYPF. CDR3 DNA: TGCGCCAGCAGCTCCACAGGGCCTTCTGGCTACCCCTTC. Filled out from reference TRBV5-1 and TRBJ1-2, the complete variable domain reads KAGVTQTPRYLIKTRGQQVTLSCSPISGHRSVSWYQQTPGQGLQFLFEYFSETQRNKGNFPGRFSGRQFSNSRSEMNVSTLELGDSALYLCASSSTGPSGYPFGSGTRLTVV.

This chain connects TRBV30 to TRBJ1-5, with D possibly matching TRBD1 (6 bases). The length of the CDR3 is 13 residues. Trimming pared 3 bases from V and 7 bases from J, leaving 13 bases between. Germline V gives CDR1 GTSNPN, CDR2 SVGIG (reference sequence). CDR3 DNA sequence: TGTGCCTGGAGACAGGGCCGGGAACAGCCCCAGCATTTT. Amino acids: CAWRQGREQPQHF.

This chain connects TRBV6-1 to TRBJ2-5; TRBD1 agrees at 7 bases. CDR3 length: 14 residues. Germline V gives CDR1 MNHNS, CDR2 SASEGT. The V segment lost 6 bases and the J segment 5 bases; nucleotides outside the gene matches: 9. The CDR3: CASSPQGFWETQYF. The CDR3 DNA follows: TGTGCCAGCAGCCCACAGGGGTTTTGGGAGACCCAGTACTTC.

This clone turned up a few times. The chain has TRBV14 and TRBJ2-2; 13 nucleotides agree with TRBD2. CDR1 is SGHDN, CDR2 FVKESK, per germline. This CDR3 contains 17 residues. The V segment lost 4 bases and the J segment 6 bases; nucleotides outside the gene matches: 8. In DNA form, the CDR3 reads TGTGCCAGCAGCCGGCAGACTAGCGGGGGGCCATCCGGGGAGCTGTTTTTT. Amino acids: CASSRQTSGGPSGELFF.

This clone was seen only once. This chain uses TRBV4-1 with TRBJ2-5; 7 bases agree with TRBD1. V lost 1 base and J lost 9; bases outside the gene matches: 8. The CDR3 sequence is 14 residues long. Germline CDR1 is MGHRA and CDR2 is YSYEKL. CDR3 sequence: CASSQATGERPQYF. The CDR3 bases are TGCGCCAGCAGCCAAGCTACAGGGGAGCGGCCCCAGTACTTC.

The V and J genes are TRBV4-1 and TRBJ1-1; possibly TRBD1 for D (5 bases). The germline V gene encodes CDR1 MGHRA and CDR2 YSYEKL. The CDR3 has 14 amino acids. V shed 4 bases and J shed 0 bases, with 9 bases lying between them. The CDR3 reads CASSLQEMNTEAFF. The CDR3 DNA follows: TGCGCCAGCAGCCTACAGGAGATGAACACTGAAGCTTTCTTT.

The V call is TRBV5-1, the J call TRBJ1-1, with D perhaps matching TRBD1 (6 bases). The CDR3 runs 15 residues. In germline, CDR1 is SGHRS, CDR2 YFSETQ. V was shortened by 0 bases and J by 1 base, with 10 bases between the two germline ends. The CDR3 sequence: CASSLATGWNTEAFF. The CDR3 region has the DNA TGCGCCAGCAGCTTGGCCACAGGGTGGAACACTGAAGCTTTCTTT.

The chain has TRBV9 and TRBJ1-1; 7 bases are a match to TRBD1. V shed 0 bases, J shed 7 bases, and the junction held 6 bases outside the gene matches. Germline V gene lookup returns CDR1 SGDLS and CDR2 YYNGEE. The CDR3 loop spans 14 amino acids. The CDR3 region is CASSVDPRGVEAFF. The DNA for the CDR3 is TGTGCCAGCAGCGTAGACCCCAGGGGGGTTGAAGCTTTCTTT.

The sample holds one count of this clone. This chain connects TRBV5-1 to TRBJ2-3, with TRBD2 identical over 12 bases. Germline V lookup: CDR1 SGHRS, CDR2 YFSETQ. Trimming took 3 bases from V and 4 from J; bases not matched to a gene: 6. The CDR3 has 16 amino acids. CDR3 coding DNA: TGCGCCAGCAGCTACTCTAGCGGGGGGGTCCCAGATACGCAGTATTTT. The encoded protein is CASSYSSGGVPDTQYF.

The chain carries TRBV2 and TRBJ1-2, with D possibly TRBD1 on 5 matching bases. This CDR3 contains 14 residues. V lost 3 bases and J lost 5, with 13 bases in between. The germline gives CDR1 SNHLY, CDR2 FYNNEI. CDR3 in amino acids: CASSERQGIYGYTF. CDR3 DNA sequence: TGTGCCAGCAGTGAGAGGCAGGGAATATATGGCTACACCTTC.

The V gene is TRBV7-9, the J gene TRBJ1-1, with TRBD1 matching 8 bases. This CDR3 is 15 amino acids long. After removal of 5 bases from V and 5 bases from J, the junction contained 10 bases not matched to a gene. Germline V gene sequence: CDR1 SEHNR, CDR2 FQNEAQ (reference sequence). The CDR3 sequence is CASSRDQGAKTEAFF. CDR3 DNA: TGTGCCAGCAGCAGAGACCAGGGGGCGAAAACTGAAGCTTTCTTT.

Here the CDR3 DNA reads TGTGCCAGCAGTCAAGGGGGGGCGGACAATGAGCAGTTCTTC. Translating it yields CASSQGGADNEQFF. V is TRBV6-6 and J is TRBJ2-1; the D gene is possibly TRBD2 (7 bases). V dropped 5 bases and J dropped 5 bases, with 13 bases sitting between them. CDR3 length equals 14 residues. Per germline, CDR1 MNHNY and CDR2 SVGAGI (reference sequence).

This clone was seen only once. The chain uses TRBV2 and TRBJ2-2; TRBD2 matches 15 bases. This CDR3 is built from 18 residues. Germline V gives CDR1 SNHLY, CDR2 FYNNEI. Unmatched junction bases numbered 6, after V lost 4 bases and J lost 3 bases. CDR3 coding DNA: TGTGCCAGCAGTGTACGGACTAGCGGGGGGGGCGACACCGGGGAGCTGTTTTTT. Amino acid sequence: CASSVRTSGGGDTGELFF.